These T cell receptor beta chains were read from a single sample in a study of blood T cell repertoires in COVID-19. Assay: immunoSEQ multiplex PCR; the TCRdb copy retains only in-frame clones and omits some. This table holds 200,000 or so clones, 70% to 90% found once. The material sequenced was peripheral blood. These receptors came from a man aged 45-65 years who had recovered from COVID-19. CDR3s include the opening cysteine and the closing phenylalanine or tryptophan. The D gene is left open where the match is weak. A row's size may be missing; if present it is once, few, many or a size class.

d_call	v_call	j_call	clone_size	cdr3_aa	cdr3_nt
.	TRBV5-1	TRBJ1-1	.	CASSQLQGYTEAFF	TGCGCCAGCAGTCAACTACAGGGATACACTGAAGCTTTCTTT
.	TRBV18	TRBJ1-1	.	CASAESQRLNTEAFF	TGTGCCAGCGCGGAAAGCCAGAGACTGAACACTGAAGCTTTCTTT
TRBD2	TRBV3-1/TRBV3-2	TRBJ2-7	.	CASSKAPDWASGASEQYF	TGTGCCAGCAGCAAAGCCCCTGACTGGGCTAGCGGAGCCTCGGAGCAGTACTTC
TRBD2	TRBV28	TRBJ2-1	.	CASRSRGGKNEQFF	TGTGCCAGCAGGTCCCGGGGGGGAAAAAATGAGCAGTTCTTC
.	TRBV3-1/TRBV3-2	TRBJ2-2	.	CASSQGGYGELFF	TGTGCCAGCAGCCAAGGAGGTTACGGGGAGCTGTTTTTT
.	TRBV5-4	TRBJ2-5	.	CASSLGWVRGGQETQYF	TGTGCCAGCAGCTTGGGTTGGGTAAGGGGGGGCCAAGAGACCCAGTACTTC
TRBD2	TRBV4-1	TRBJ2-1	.	CASSQVKAGAEQFF	TGCGCCAGCAGCCAAGTCAAAGCGGGAGCTGAGCAGTTCTTC
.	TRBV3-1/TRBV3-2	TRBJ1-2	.	CASSLDTYYGYTF	TGTGCCAGCAGCCTGGACACTTACTATGGCTACACCTTC
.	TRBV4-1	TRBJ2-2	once	CASSQGMNPGRDTGELFF	TGCGCCAGCAGCCAAGGCATGAACCCGGGTCGGGACACCGGGGAGCTGTTTTTT
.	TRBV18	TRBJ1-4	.	CASSPRTATNEKLFF	TGTGCCAGCTCACCCCGGACAGCCACTAATGAAAAACTGTTTTTT
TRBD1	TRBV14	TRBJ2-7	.	CASSRAGTGQYEQYF	TGTGCCAGCAGCCGGGCCGGGACAGGGCAATACGAGCAGTACTTC
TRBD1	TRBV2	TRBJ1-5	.	CASSKQGNNQPQHF	TGTGCCAGCAGTAAACAGGGGAACAATCAGCCCCAGCATTTT
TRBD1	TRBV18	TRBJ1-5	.	CASSHDRAYQPQHF	TGTGCCAGCTCCCATGACAGGGCCTATCAGCCCCAGCATTTT
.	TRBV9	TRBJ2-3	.	CASSVSSETSADTQYF	TGTGCCAGCAGCGTCTCTAGCGAGACAAGTGCAGATACGCAGTATTTT
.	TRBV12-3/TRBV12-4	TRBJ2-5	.	CASSYQGMETQYF	TGTGCCAGCAGTTACCAGGGGATGGAGACCCAGTACTTC
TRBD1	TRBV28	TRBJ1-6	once	CASHRGQRNSPLHF	TGTGCCAGCCACAGGGGGCAGCGTAATTCACCCCTCCACTTT
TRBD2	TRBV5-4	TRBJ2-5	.	CASSLEASGRQETQYF	TGTGCCAGCAGCTTGGAAGCTAGCGGGCGCCAAGAGACCCAGTACTTC
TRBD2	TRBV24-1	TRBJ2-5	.	CATSTRRLAGVGQETQYF	TGTGCCACCAGTACCCGAAGGCTAGCGGGAGTTGGTCAAGAGACCCAGTACTTC
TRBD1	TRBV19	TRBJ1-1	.	CASSPGQGILGMAFF	TGTGCCAGTAGTCCCGGACAGGGCATTCTAGGTATGGCTTTCTTT
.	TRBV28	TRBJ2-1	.	CASSLRRGNEQFF	TGTGCCAGCAGTTTAAGGCGAGGCAATGAGCAGTTCTTC